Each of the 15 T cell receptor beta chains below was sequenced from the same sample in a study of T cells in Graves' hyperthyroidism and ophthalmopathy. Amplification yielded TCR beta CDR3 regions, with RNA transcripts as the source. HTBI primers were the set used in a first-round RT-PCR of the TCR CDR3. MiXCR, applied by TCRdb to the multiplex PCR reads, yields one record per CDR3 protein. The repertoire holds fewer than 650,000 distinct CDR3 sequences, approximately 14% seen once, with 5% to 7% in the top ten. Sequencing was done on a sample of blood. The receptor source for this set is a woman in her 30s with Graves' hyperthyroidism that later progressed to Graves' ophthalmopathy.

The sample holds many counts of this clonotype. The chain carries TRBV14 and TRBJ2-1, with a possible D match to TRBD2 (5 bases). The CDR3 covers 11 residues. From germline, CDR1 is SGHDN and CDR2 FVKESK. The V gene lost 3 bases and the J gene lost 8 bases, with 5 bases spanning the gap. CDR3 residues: CASSQRDEQFF. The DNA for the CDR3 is TGTGCCAGCAGCCAGCGGGATGAGCAGTTCTTC.

The CDR3 region has the DNA TGTGCCAGCAGCGTACACGGGGAGTCAGAGACCCAGTACTTC. Amino acids: CASSVHGESETQYF. The chain employs TRBV9 and TRBJ2-5; D possibly corresponds to TRBD2 (5 bases). The CDR3 is made up of 14 amino acids. Germline values: CDR1 SGDLS, CDR2 YYNGEE. V dropped 1 base and J dropped 4 bases, with 11 bases sitting between them.

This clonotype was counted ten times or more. CDR3 sequence: CAWSPPGPRAEKLFF. The DNA for the CDR3 is TGTGCCTGGAGTCCACCGGGGCCCCGGGCCGAAAAACTGTTTTTT. This chain links TRBV30 with TRBJ1-4; the D gene is possibly TRBD1 (5 bases). Trimming took off 2 bases at V and 8 bases at J, with 18 bases between the two ends. Germline CDR1 is GTSNPN and CDR2 is SVGIG (reference sequence). This CDR3 is 15 amino acids long.

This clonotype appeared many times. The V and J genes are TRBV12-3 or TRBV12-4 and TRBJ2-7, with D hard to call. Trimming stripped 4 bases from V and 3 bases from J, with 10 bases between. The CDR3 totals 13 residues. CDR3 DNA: TGTGCCAGCAGTTCCCGGGCCCTCTACGAGCAGTACTTC. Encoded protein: CASSSRALYEQYF.

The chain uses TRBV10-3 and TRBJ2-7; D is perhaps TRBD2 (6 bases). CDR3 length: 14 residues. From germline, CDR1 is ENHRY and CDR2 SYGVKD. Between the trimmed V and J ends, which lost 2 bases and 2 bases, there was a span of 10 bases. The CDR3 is CAISEKPSAYEQYF. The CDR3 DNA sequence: TGTGCCATCAGTGAGAAACCTAGCGCCTACGAGCAGTACTTC.

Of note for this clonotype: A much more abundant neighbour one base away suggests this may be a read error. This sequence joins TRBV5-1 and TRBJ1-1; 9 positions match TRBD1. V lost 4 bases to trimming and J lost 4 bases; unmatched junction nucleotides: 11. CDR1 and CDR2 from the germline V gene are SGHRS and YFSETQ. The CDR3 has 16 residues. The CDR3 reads CASSPGTGRECTEAFF. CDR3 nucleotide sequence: TGCGCCAGCAGCCCCGGGACAGGGAGGGAGTGCACTGAAGCTTTCTTT.

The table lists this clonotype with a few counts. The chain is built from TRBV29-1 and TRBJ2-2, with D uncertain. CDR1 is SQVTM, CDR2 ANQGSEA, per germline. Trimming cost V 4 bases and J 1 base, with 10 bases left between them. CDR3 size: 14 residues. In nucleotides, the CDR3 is TGCAGCGTTGTAGGTCAGCTGAACACCGGGGAGCTGTTTTTT. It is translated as CSVVGQLNTGELFF.

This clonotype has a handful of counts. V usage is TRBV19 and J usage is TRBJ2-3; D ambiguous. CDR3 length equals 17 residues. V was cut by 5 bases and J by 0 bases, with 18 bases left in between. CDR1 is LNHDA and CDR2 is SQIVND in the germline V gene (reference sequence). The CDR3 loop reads CASSPTFYQGSTDTQYF. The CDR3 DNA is TGTGCCAGTAGTCCGACGTTCTACCAAGGGAGCACAGATACGCAGTATTTT.

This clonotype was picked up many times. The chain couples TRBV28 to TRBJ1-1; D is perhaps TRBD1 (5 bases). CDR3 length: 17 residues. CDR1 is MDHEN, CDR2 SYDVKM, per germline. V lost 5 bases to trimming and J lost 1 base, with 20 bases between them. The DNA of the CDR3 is TGTGCCAGCAGTACTATTAAAGATGGCAGGGAGAACACTGAAGCTTTCTTT. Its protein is CASSTIKDGRENTEAFF.

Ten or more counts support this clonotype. CDR3 sequence: CASSLILGSEAFF. CDR3 in DNA: TGTGCCAGCAGCCTAATCCTGGGCTCTGAAGCTTTCTTT. This chain joins TRBV27 and TRBJ1-1, with D unclear. The CDR3 has 13 amino acids. Between the trimmed V and J ends, which lost 6 bases and 6 bases, there was a span of 14 bases. Germline CDR1 is MNHEY and CDR2 is SMNVEV (reference sequence).

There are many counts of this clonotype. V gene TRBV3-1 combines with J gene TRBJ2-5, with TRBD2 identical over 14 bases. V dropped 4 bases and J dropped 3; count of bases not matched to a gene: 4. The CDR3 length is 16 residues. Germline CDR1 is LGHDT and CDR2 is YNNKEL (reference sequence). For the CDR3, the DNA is TGTGCCAGCAGCCCCGTGGGACTAGCGGGAGAAGAGACCCAGTACTTC. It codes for CASSPVGLAGEETQYF.

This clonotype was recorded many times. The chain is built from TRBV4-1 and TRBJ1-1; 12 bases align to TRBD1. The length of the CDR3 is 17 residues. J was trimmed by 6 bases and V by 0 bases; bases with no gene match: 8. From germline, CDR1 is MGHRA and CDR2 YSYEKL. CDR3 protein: CASSQDPGQGAGAEAFF. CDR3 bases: TGCGCCAGCAGCCAAGATCCGGGACAGGGGGCAGGCGCTGAAGCTTTCTTT.

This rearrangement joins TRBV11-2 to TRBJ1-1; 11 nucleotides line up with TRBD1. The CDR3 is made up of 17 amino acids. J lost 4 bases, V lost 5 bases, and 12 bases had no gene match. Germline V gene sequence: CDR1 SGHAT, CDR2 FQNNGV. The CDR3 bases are TGTGCCAGCAGCCCCTTGAACTCCGGGACAGGGGGCACTGAAGCTTTCTTT. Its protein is CASSPLNSGTGGTEAFF.

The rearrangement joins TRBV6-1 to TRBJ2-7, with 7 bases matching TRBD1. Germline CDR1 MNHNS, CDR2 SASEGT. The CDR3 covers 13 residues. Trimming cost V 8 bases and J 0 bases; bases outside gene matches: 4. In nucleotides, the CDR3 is TGTGCCAGCGGACAGGCCTACTCCTACGAGCAGTACTTC. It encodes CASGQAYSYEQYF.

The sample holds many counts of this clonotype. The CDR3 here is CASSTNPLQGKDTQYF. In DNA form, the CDR3 reads TGTGCCAGCAGCACCAATCCCTTACAGGGAAAAGATACGCAGTATTTT. The gene calls are TRBV28 and TRBJ2-3, with D possibly TRBD1 on 6 matching bases. The CDR3 is made up of 16 amino acids. The germline V and J ends were trimmed by 6 bases and 5 bases, with 21 bases remaining between them. In germline, CDR1 is MDHEN, CDR2 SYDVKM. The variable domain in full, with the rest retrieved from reference TRBV28 and TRBJ2-3, is DVKVTQSSRYLVKRTGEKVFLECVQDMDHENMFWYRQDPGLGLRLIYFSYDVKMKEKGDIPEGYSVSREKKERFSLILESASTNQTSMYLCASSTNPLQGKDTQYFGPGTRLTVL.